This is a list of T cell receptor beta chains from one sample in a study of cytomegalovirus exposure and HLA in healthy donors. Libraries were prepared by immunoSEQ multiplex PCR; TCRdb keeps only in-frame clonotypes and omits some of them. Of roughly 170,000 clones in the sample, approximately 80% were seen once. The sample consisted of PBMCs. The receptors come from a woman aged 50 to 60 in good health and CMV-seropositive. The CDR3 runs from the conserved cysteine through the conserved F or W. The D gene is left open where the match is weak. Expanded clones get a size class; other rows say once, few or many, or leave the size out.

D gene	J gene	clone size	V gene	CDR3 DNA	CDR3 protein
TRBD1	TRBJ1-2	-	TRBV9	TGTGCCAGCAACTGGGACAGGGGCGGGAGCTATGGCTACACCTTC	CASNWDRGGSYGYTF
TRBD1	TRBJ1-4	-	TRBV7-9	TGTGCCAGCAGCTGGATATCCGGGACAGGTGGGGAAAAACTGTTTTTT	CASSWISGTGGEKLFF
TRBD2	TRBJ2-5	-	TRBV10-3	TGTGCCATCAGTGAAGGTGCGGGAGGGGGTGAGACCCAGTACTTC	CAISEGAGGGETQYF
TRBD1	TRBJ2-7	-	TRBV5-4	TGTGCCAGCAGCGGGAGACAGGGAGACCGGGGCGAGCAGTACTTC	CASSGRQGDRGEQYF
-	TRBJ1-2	once	TRBV10-3	TGTGCCATCAGTGGAGGAGGGGACTATGGCTACACCTTC	CAISGGGDYGYTF
-	TRBJ2-2	-	TRBV29-1	TGCAGCGTGGGGGGTGGTTTGGGCGGGGAGCTGTTTTTT	CSVGGGLGGELFF
-	TRBJ1-2	few	TRBV20-1	TGCAGTGCCAAGGGGGGGGTCTACACCTTC	CSAKGGVYTF
TRBD1	TRBJ1-5	-	TRBV7-8	TGTGCCAGCAGCGACAGGGTCCACTCCCAGCATTTT	CASSDRVHSQHF
-	TRBJ1-3	once	TRBV28	TGTGCCAGCAGTTTAGGGGGACAAAAAGGAAACACCATATATTTT	CASSLGGQKGNTIYF
-	TRBJ2-5	-	TRBV11-2	TGTGCCAGCAGCTTAGGAGTGAATAAAGAGACCCAGTACTTC	CASSLGVNKETQYF
-	TRBJ2-7	few	TRBV9	TGTGCCAGCAGCGTAGAAGCAGGCCGGGGGGAGCAGTACTTC	CASSVEAGRGEQYF
TRBD1	TRBJ2-2	-	TRBV7-9	TGTGCCAGCAGCTTAGGACAGGGGCTGAACACCGGGGAGCTGTTTTTT	CASSLGQGLNTGELFF
-	TRBJ1-6	-	TRBV6-1	TGTGCCAGCAGATCTTCGAATCGACAGAATTCACCCCTCCACTTT	CASRSSNRQNSPLHF
-	TRBJ1-1	-	TRBV7-8	TGTGCCAGCAGCCCTCGACAGAACACTGAAGCTTTCTTT	CASSPRQNTEAFF
-	TRBJ2-1	-	TRBV11-3	TGTGCCAGCAGCTTTACGGGGGTTTCCTACAATGAGCAGTTCTTC	CASSFTGVSYNEQFF
TRBD1	TRBJ1-2	-	TRBV6-5	TGTGCCAGCACCCCGGGACAGGGGAGGGACGGCTACACCTTC	CASTPGQGRDGYTF
-	TRBJ2-2	-	TRBV9	TGTGCCAGCAGCCGAGGGGGGACTACCTGGGGCGGGGAGCTGTTTTTT	CASSRGGTTWGGELFF
-	TRBJ1-1	-	TRBV6-5	TGTGCCAGCATTTTCGGGAGGGGGGCTACTGAAGCTTTCTTT	CASIFGRGATEAFF
TRBD1	TRBJ1-2	-	TRBV18	TGTGCCAGCTCACCATCAGGGGGCTATGGCTACACCTTC	CASSPSGGYGYTF
-	TRBJ1-5	-	TRBV28	TGTGCCAGCAGTAGTAGGCGGGCAGGCCACAATCAGCCCCAGCATTTT	CASSSRRAGHNQPQHF
TRBD2	TRBJ2-1	-	TRBV7-2	TGTGCCAGCAGCTTAAAGGTGGGCGGGGGGTCTGAGCAGTTCTTC	CASSLKVGGGSEQFF
TRBD2	TRBJ2-5	-	TRBV7-2	TGTGCCAGCAGATCCGGACTAGCGGAAGAGACCCAGTACTTC	CASRSGLAEETQYF